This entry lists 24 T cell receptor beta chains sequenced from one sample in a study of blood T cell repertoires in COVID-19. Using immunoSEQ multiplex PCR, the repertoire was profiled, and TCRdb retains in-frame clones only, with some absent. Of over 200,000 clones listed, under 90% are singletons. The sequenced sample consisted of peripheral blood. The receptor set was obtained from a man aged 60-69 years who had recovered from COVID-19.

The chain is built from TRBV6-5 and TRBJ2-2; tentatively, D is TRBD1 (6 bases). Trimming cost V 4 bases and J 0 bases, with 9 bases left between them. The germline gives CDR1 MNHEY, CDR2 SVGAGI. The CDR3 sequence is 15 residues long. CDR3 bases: TGTGCCAGCAGTTTCAGGGGCCCGAACACCGGGGAGCTGTTTTTT. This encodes CASSFRGPNTGELFF.

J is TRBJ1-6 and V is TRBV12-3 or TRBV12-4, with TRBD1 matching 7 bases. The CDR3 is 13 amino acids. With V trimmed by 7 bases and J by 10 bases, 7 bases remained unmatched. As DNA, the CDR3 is TGTGCCAGCACCGATGGCAGGGGGTCACCCCTCCACTTT. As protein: CASTDGRGSPLHF.

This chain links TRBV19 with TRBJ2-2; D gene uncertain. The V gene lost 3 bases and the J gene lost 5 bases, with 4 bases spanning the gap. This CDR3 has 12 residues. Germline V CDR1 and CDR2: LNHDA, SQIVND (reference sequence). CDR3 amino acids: CASSIRTGELFF. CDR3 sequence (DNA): TGTGCCAGTAGTATTAGAACCGGGGAGCTGTTTTTT.

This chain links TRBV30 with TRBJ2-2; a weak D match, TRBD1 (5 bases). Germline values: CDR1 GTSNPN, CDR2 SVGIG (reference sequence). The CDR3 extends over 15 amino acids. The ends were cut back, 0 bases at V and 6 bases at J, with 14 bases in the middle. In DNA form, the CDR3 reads TGTGCCTGGAGTGTGGGGCGAGGCAGTGCCGGGGAGCTGTTTTTT. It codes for CAWSVGRGSAGELFF.

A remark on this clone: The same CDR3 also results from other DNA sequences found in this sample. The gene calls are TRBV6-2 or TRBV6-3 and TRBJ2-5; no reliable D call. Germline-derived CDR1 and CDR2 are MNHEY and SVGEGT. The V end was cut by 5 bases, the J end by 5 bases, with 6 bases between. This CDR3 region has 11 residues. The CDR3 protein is CASSARETQYF. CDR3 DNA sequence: TGTGCCAGCAGTGCGAGGGAGACCCAGTACTTC.

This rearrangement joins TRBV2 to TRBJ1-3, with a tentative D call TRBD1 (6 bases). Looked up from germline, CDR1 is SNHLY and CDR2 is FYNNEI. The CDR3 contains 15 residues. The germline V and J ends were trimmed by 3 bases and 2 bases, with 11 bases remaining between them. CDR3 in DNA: TGTGCCAGCAGTGATACAGGGTTTCCTGGAAACACCATATATTTT. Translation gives CASSDTGFPGNTIYF. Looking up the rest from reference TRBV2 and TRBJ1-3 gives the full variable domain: EPEVTQTPSHQVTQMGQEVILRCVPISNHLYFYWYRQILGQKVEFLVSFYNNEISEKSEIFDDQFSVERPDGSNFTLKIRSTKLEDSAMYFCASSDTGFPGNTIYFGEGSWLTVV.

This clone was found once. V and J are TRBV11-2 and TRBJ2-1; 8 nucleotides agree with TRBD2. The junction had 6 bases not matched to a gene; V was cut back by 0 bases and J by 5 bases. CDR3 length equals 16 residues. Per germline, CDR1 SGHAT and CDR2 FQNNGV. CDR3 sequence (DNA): TGTGCCAGCAGCTTAGAAGGTAGCGGGGTCGACAATGAGCAGTTCTTC. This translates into CASSLEGSGVDNEQFF. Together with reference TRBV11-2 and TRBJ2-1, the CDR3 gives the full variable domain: EAGVAQSPRYKIIEKRQSVAFWCNPISGHATLYWYQQILGQGPKLLIQFQNNGVVDDSQLPKDRFSAERLKGVDSTLKIQPAKLEDSAVYLCASSLEGSGVDNEQFFGPGTRLTVL.

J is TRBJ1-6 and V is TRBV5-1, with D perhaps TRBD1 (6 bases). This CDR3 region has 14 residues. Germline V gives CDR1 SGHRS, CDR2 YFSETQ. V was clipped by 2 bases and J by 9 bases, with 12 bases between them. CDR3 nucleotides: TGCGCCAGCAGCTTTCAAAAAGGGGGTTCACCCCTCCACTTT. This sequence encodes CASSFQKGGSPLHF.

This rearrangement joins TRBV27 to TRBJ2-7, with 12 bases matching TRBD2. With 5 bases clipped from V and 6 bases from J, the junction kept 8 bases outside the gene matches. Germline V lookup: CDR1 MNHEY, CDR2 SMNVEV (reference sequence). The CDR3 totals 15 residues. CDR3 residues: CASSKLTSGSSEQYF. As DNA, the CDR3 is TGTGCCAGCAGTAAACTGACTAGCGGGAGTAGCGAGCAGTACTTC.

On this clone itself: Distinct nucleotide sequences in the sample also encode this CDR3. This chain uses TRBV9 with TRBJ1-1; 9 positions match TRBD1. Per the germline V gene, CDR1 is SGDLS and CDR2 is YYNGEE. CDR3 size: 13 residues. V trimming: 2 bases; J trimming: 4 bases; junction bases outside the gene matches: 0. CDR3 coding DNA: TGTGCCAGCAGCGTGACAGGGGGCACTGAAGCTTTCTTT. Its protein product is CASSVTGGTEAFF.

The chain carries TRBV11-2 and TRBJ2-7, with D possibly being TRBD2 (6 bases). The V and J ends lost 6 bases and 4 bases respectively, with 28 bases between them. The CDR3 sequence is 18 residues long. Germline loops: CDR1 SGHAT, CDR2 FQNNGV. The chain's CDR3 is CASSLSEPGPTGVYEQYF. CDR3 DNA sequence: TGTGCCAGCAGTCTTAGCGAACCAGGTCCAACGGGGGTATACGAGCAGTACTTC.

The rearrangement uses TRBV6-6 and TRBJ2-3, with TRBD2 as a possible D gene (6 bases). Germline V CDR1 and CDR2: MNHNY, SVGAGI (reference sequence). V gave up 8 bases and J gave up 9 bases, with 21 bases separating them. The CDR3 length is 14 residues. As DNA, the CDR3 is TGTGCCAGCCACCAGGGAGGTGGCGACGCAACGCAGTATTTT. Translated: CASHQGGGDATQYF.

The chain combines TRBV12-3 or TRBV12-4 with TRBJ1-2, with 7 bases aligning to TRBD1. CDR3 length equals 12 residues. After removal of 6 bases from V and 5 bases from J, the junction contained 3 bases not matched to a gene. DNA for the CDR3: TGTGCCAGCAGCAAGACAGGGTATGGCTACACCTTC. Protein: CASSKTGYGYTF.

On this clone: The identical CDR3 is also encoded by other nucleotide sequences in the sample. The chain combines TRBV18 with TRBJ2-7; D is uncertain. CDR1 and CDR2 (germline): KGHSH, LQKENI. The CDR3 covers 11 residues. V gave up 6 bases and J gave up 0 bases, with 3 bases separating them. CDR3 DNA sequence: TGTGCCAGCTCCTCCTCCTACGAGCAGTACTTC. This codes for CASSSSYEQYF.

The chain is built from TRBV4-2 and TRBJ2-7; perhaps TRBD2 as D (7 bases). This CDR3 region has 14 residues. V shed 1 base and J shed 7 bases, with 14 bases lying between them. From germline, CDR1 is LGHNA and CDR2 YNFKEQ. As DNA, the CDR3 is TGTGCCAGCAGCCAAGGCGGGGGCCCCATTGAGCAGTACTTC. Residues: CASSQGGGPIEQYF.

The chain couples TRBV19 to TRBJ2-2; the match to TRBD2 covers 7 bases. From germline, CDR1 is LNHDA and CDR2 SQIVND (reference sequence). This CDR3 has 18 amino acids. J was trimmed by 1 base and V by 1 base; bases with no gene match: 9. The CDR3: CASSIGKEGRGNTGELFF. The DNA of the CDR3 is TGTGCCAGTAGTATAGGGAAGGAGGGGAGGGGGAACACCGGGGAGCTGTTTTTT.

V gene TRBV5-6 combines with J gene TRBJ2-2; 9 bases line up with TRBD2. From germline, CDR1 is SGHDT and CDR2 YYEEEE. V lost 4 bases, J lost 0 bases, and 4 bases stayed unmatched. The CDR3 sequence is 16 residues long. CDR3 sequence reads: CASSAGLATNTGELFF. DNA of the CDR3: TGTGCCAGCAGCGCCGGACTAGCGACGAACACCGGGGAGCTGTTTTTT.

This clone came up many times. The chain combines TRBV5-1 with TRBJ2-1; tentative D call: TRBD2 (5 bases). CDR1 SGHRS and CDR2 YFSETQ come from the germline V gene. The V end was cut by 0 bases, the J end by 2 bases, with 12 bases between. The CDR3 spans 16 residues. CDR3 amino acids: CASSLADGVTYNEQFF. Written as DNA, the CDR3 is TGCGCCAGCAGCTTGGCCGACGGGGTGACCTACAATGAGCAGTTCTTC.

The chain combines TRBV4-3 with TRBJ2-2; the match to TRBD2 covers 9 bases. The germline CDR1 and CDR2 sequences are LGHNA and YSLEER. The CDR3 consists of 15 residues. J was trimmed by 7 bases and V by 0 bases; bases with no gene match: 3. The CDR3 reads CASSQEYSGGGELFF. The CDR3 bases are TGCGCCAGCAGCCAAGAGTATAGCGGGGGCGGGGAGCTGTTTTTT.

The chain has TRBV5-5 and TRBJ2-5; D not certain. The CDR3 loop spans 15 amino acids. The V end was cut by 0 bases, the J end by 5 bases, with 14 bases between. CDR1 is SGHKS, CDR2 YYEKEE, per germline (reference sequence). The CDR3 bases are TGTGCCAGCAGCTTGGACGGTTCCCCTCGGGAGACCCAGTACTTC. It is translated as CASSLDGSPRETQYF.

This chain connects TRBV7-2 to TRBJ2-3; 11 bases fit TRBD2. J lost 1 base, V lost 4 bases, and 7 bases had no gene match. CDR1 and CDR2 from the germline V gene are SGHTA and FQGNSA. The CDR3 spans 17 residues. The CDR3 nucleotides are TGTGCCAGCAGCTCCGCACCGGGACTAGCGGGCACAGATACGCAGTATTTT. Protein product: CASSSAPGLAGTDTQYF.

CDR3 residues: CATSPRDMGGNTIYF. The CDR3 DNA sequence: TGTGCCACCAGCCCCCGGGACATGGGTGGAAACACCATATATTTT. V is TRBV15 and J is TRBJ1-3, with D possibly TRBD1 on 6 matching bases. The CDR3 is 15 residues long. Trimming removed 5 bases from V and 3 bases from J, with 14 bases in between. CDR1 is LNHNV, CDR2 YYDKDF, per germline (reference sequence).

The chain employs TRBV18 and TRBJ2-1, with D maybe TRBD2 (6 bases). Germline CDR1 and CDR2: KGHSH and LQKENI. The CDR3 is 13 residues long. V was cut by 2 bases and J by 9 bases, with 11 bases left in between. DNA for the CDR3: TGTGCCAGCTCACCAGGGGCGGGACGTGAGCAGTTCTTC. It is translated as CASSPGAGREQFF.

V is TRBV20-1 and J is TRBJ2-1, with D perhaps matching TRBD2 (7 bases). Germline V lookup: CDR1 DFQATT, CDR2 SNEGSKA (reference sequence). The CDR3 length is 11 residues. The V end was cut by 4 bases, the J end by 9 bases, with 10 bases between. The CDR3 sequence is CSAMGGREQFF. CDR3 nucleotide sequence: TGCAGTGCTATGGGGGGGCGTGAGCAGTTCTTC.